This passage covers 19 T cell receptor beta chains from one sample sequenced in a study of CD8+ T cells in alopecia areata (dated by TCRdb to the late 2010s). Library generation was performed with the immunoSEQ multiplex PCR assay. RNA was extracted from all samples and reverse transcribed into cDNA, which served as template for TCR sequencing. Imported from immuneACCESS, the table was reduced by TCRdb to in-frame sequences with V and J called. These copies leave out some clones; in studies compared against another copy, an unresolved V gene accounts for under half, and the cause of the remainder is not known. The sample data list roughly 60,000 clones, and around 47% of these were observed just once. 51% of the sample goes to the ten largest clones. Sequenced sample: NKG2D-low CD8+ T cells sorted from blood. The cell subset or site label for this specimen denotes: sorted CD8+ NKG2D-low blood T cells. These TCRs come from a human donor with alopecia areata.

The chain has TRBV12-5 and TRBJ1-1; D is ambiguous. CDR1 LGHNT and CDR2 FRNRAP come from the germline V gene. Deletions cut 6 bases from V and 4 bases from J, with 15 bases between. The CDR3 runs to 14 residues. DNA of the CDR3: TGTGCTAGTGGCCTCGGAGCAGTTAGCACTGAAGCTTTCTTT. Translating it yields CASGLGAVSTEAFF.

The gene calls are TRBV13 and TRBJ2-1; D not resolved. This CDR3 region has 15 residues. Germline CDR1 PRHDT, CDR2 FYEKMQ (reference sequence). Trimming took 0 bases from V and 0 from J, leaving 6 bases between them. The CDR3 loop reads CASSLGSSSYNEQFF. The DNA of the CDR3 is TGTGCCAGCAGCTTAGGCTCCAGCTCCTACAATGAGCAGTTCTTC.

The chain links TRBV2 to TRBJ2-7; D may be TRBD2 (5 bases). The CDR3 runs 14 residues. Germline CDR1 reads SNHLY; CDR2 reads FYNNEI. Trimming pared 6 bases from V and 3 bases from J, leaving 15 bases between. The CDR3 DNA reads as TGTGCCAGCAGGGGAGCCGGCCCACACTACGAGCAGTACTTC. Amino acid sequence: CASRGAGPHYEQYF.

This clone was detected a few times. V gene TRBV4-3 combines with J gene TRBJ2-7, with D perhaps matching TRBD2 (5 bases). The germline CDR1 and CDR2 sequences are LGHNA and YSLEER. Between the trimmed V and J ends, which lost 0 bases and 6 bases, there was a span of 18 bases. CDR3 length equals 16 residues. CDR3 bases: TGCGCCAGCAGCCAAGAGCGGGTAACGAGGATCGGCGAGCAGTACTTC. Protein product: CASSQERVTRIGEQYF.

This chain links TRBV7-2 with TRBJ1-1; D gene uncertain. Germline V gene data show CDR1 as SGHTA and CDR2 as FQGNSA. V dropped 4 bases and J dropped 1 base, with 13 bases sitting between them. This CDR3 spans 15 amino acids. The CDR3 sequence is CASSSDGPWNTEAFF. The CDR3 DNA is TGTGCCAGCAGCTCGGACGGACCTTGGAACACTGAAGCTTTCTTT.

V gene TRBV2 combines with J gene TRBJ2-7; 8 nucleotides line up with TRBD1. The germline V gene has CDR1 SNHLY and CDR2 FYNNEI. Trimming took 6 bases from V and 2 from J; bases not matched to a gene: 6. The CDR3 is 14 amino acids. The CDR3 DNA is TGTGCCAGCAGGGTGCAGGGGGCACCCTACGAGCAGTACTTC. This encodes CASRVQGAPYEQYF.

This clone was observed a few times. The CDR3 region has the DNA TGCAGCGGACGACAGGGGACAAACTACGAGCAGTACTTC. It yields the protein CSGRQGTNYEQYF. The chain couples TRBV29-1 to TRBJ2-7; 8 bases fit TRBD1. Germline lookup yields CDR1 SQVTM and CDR2 ANQGSEA. This CDR3 contains 13 residues. V gave up 7 bases and J gave up 3 bases; unmatched junction bases: 8.

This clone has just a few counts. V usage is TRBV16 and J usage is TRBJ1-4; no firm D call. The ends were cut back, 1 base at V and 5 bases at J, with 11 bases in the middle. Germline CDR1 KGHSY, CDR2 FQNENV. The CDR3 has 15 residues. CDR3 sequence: CASSQWTVSNEKLFF. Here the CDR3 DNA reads TGTGCCAGCAGCCAATGGACCGTCTCAAATGAAAAACTGTTTTTT.

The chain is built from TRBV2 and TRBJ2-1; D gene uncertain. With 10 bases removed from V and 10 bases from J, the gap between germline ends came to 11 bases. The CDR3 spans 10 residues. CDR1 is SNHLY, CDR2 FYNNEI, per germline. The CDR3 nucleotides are TGTGCCAACCGGCGCGGCGAGCAGTTCTTC. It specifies CANRRGEQFF. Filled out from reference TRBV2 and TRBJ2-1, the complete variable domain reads EPEVTQTPSHQVTQMGQEVILRCVPISNHLYFYWYRQILGQKVEFLVSFYNNEISEKSEIFDDQFSVERPDGSNFTLKIRSTKLEDSAMYFCANRRGEQFFGPGTRLTVL.

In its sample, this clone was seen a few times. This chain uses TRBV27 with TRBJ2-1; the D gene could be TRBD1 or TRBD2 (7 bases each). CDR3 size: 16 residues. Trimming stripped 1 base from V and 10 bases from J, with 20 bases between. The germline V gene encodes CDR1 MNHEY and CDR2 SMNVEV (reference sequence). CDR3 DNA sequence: TGTGCCAGCAGTTTATTCGGCGGGAGAGGGGGCAGGGAGCAGTTCTTC. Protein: CASSLFGGRGGREQFF.

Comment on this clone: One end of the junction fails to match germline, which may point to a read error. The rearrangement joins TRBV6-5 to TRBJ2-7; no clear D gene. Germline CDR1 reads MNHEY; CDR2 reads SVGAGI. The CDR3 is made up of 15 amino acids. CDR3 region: CASSYSSSAPSGQNF. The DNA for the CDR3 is TGTGCCAGCAGTTACTCGAGCTCGGCCCCCTCTGGGCAGAACTTC.

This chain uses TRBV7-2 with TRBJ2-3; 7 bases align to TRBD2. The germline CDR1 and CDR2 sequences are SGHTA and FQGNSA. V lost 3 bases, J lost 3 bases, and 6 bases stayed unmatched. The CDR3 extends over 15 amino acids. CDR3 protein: CASSLSVGGTDTQYF. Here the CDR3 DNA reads TGTGCCAGCAGCTTGAGCGTGGGGGGGACAGATACGCAGTATTTT.

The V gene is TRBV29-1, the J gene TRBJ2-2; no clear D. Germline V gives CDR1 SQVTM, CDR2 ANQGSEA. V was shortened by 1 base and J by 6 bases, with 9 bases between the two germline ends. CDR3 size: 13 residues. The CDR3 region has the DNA TGCAGCGTTGAAGGCAGGATGGCCGGGGAGCTGTTTTTT. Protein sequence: CSVEGRMAGELFF.

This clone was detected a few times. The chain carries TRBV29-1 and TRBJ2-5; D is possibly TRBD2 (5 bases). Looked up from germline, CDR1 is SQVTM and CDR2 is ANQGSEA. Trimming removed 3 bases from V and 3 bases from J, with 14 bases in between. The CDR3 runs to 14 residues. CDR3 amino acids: CSVDTSVGEETQYF. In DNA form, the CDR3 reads TGCAGCGTTGATACAAGCGTGGGAGAAGAGACCCAGTACTTC.

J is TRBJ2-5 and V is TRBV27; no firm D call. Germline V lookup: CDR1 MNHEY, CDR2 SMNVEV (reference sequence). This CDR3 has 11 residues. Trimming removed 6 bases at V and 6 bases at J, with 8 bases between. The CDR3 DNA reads TGTGCCAGCAGGAGAGGAAAGACCCAGTACTTC. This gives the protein CASRRGKTQYF.

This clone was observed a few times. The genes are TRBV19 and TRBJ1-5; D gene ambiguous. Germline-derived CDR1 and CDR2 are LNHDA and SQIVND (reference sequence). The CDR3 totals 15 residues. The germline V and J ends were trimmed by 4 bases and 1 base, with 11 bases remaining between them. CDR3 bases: TGTGCCAGTAGTACCGGAAGTCGGAGCAATCAGCCCCAGCATTTT. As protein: CASSTGSRSNQPQHF.

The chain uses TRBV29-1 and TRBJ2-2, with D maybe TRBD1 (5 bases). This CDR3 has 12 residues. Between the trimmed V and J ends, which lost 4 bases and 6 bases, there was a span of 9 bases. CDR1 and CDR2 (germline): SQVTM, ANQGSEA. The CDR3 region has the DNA TGCAGCGTTGGGGCAGGGCCCGGGGAGCTGTTTTTT. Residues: CSVGAGPGELFF.

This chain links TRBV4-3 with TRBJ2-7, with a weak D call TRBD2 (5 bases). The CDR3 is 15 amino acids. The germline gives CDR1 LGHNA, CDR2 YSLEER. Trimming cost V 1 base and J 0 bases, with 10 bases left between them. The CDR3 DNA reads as TGCGCCAGCAGCCAAGGTAGCGCACTCTCCTACGAGCAGTACTTC. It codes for CASSQGSALSYEQYF.

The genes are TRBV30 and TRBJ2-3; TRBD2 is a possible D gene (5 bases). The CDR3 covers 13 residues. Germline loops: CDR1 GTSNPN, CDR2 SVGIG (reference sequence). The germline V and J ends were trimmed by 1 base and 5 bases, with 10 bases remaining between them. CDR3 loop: CAWSGRGIDTQYF. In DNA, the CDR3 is TGTGCCTGGAGTGGGAGAGGGATAGATACGCAGTATTTT. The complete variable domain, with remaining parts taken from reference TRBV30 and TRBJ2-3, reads SQTIHQWPATLVQPVGSPLSLECTVEGTSNPNLYWYRQAAGRGLQLLFYSVGIGQISSEVPQNLSASRPQDRQFILSSKKLLLSDSGFYLCAWSGRGIDTQYFGPGTRLTVL.